This record concerns one TCR beta chain sequence. The sample is drawn from a study of T cell responses to AZD1222 COVID-19 vaccine. Sequencing was performed with immunoSEQ multiplex PCR; in TCRdb, only in-frame clones are kept and a portion is missing. The table lists over 85,000 clones, almost 85% of them singletons. This TCR derives from an adult in good health. The sample consisted of peripheral blood, taken on day 0 of AZD1222 vaccination.

The CDR3 bases are TGTGCCAGCAGCCAAGATACGGGAGGCCTCTACAATGAGCAGTTCTTC. It translates to CASSQDTGGLYNEQFF. The genes are TRBV4-2 and TRBJ2-1; TRBD2 aligns across 7 bases. J was trimmed by 3 bases and V by 0 bases; bases with no gene match: 5. The CDR3 consists of 16 residues. From germline, CDR1 is LGHNA and CDR2 YNFKEQ.